The 23 T cell receptor beta chains in this list originate from one sample, sequenced in a study of blood T cell repertoires in COVID-19. Sequencing was performed with immunoSEQ multiplex PCR; in TCRdb, only in-frame clones are kept and a portion is missing. This sample has approximately 61,000 clones, with around 90% found just once. Specimen: peripheral blood. These TCRs come from a woman at least 80 years old with active COVID-19.

The chain carries TRBV3-1 (or the pseudogene TRBV3-2) and TRBJ2-2; 8 bases map to TRBD2. CDR1 and CDR2 from the germline V gene are LGHDT and YNNKEL (reference sequence). V shed 1 base and J 5 bases; nucleotides not matched to a gene: 0. CDR3 size: 14 residues. The CDR3 loop is CASSQVAGTGELFF. DNA for the CDR3: TGTGCCAGCAGCCAAGTAGCGGGGACCGGGGAGCTGTTTTTT.

This chain joins TRBV18 and TRBJ2-2, with a tentative D call TRBD2 (5 bases). The CDR3 loop spans 17 amino acids. With 0 bases removed from V and 5 bases from J, the gap between germline ends came to 16 bases. Germline loops: CDR1 KGHSH, CDR2 LQKENI. CDR3 loop: CASSPPLGGSRTGELFF. In DNA form, the CDR3 reads TGTGCCAGCTCACCACCGTTAGGAGGATCGCGGACCGGGGAGCTGTTTTTT.

V gene TRBV2 combines with J gene TRBJ1-3; TRBD1 is a possible D gene (5 bases). The CDR3 covers 14 residues. V gave up 4 bases and J gave up 0 bases, with 7 bases separating them. Germline values: CDR1 SNHLY, CDR2 FYNNEI. The CDR3 sequence: CASSATGSGNTIYF. CDR3 nucleotide sequence: TGTGCCAGCAGTGCCACAGGCTCTGGAAACACCATATATTTT.

This chain links TRBV18 with TRBJ1-1; maybe TRBD1 (6 bases). V was clipped by 3 bases and J by 3 bases, with 11 bases between them. This CDR3 region has 14 residues. Germline V gives CDR1 KGHSH, CDR2 LQKENI. Here the CDR3 DNA reads TGTGCCAGCTCACCGGCAGGGGTTGACACTGAAGCTTTCTTT. It translates to CASSPAGVDTEAFF.

The V and J genes are TRBV7-9 and TRBJ1-4; TRBD1 matches at 9 bases. The CDR3 covers 13 residues. Germline lookup yields CDR1 SEHNR and CDR2 FQNEAQ (reference sequence). The junction had 3 bases not matched to a gene; V was cut back by 5 bases and J by 8 bases. The DNA of the CDR3 is TGTGCCAGCAGCCAGGGACAGGGAGAAAAACTGTTTTTT. This translates into CASSQGQGEKLFF.

The chain recombines TRBV6-5 with TRBJ1-5, with 8 bases aligning to TRBD1. Germline CDR1 and CDR2: MNHEY and SVGAGI. Losses at the gene ends were 2 bases for V and 5 bases for J; bases not matched to a gene: 5. CDR3 size: 15 residues. The DNA of the CDR3 is TGTGCCAGCAGTTACGCCGGACAGGGCGATCAGCCCCAGCATTTT. Amino acid sequence: CASSYAGQGDQPQHF.

This clone occurred a few times. The chain couples TRBV7-8 to TRBJ1-4; D is perhaps TRBD1 (5 bases). V lost 2 bases, J lost 8 bases, and 15 bases lay in between. CDR3 size: 15 residues. Germline V gene lookup returns CDR1 SGHVS and CDR2 FQNEAQ. This CDR3 is CASSLLGPMEEKLFF. The CDR3 nucleotides are TGTGCCAGCAGCTTACTGGGGCCGATGGAAGAAAAACTGTTTTTT.

The V call is TRBV9, the J call TRBJ2-2; 14 bases are a match to TRBD2. Losses at the gene ends were 4 bases for V and 7 bases for J; bases not matched to a gene: 6. This CDR3 has 16 amino acids. Germline CDR1 SGDLS, CDR2 YYNGEE. The chain's CDR3 is CASSKRTSGGIGELFF. CDR3 DNA: TGTGCCAGCAGCAAACGGACTAGCGGGGGGATCGGGGAGCTGTTTTTT.

This chain connects TRBV30 to TRBJ2-3; D is ambiguous. Trimming pared 2 bases from V and 1 base from J, leaving 7 bases between. This CDR3 spans 13 amino acids. Per germline, CDR1 GTSNPN and CDR2 SVGIG (reference sequence). The CDR3 protein is CAWSIRGTDTQYF. CDR3 DNA sequence: TGTGCCTGGAGTATACGAGGCACAGATACGCAGTATTTT.

The V and J genes are TRBV10-3 and TRBJ1-5; D gene ambiguous. The CDR3 runs to 14 residues. Germline V gene sequence: CDR1 ENHRY, CDR2 SYGVKD. Trimming left V 2 bases short and J 2 bases short, with 7 bases between. CDR3 sequence: CAISENSGNQPQHF. CDR3 DNA: TGTGCCATCAGTGAGAACTCCGGCAATCAGCCCCAGCATTTT.

Concerning this clone: At one end the junction does not follow the germline gene, possibly because of a read error. The V and J genes are TRBV7-7 and TRBJ2-7, with TRBD1 identical over 8 bases. The CDR3 totals 13 residues. CDR1 SSHAT and CDR2 FNYEAQ come from the germline V gene (reference sequence). CDR3: CASSPDREGEQYF. In DNA form, the CDR3 reads TGTGCTAGCAGTCCGGACAGGGAAGGCGAGCAGTACTTC.

This chain's CDR3 is CASSLDREHGYTF. As DNA, the CDR3 is TGTGCCAGCAGCTTAGACAGGGAGCATGGCTACACCTTC. The gene calls are TRBV7-2 and TRBJ1-2; D may be TRBD1 (6 bases). V shed 1 base and J shed 6 bases, with 9 bases lying between them. This CDR3 has 13 amino acids. Germline V gives CDR1 SGHTA, CDR2 FQGNSA.

The rearrangement uses TRBV4-2 and TRBJ2-3; 8 positions match TRBD2. Germline assignment: CDR1 LGHNA and CDR2 YNFKEQ. Trimming at V came to 1 base and at J to 1 base, leaving 4 bases not matched to a gene. The CDR3 has 16 residues. In nucleotides, the CDR3 is TGTGCCAGCAGCCAAGGTCCGGGACTAGGCACAGATACGCAGTATTTT. Amino acids: CASSQGPGLGTDTQYF.

The chain uses TRBV7-2 and TRBJ2-7; 10 bases agree with TRBD2. This CDR3 contains 15 residues. With 8 bases clipped from V and 3 bases from J, the junction kept 10 bases outside the gene matches. CDR1 and CDR2 (germline): SGHTA, FQGNSA. Written as DNA, the CDR3 is TGTGCCAGCGGGAGCGGGGGGGCAGGAGGCTACGAGCAGTACTTC. Translation gives CASGSGGAGGYEQYF.

The rearrangement links TRBV18 to TRBJ2-4; 10 bases line up with TRBD2. The CDR3 length is 13 residues. Germline-derived CDR1 and CDR2 are KGHSH and LQKENI. V shed 6 bases, J shed 9 bases, and the junction held 5 bases outside the gene matches. The CDR3 DNA reads TGTGCCAGCTCGCTCGGGACTAGCGTCATTCAGTACTTC. This codes for CASSLGTSVIQYF.

The chain uses TRBV2 and TRBJ2-1; 11 bases align to TRBD2. V gave up 6 bases and J gave up 5 bases; unmatched junction bases: 9. Germline V gives CDR1 SNHLY, CDR2 FYNNEI. The CDR3 is made up of 16 amino acids. The CDR3 here is CASSSLAGGLDNEQFF. The CDR3 DNA reads as TGTGCCAGCAGCTCATTAGCGGGGGGGCTGGACAATGAGCAGTTCTTC.

The V call is TRBV4-1, the J call TRBJ2-5; no clear D. V dropped 4 bases and J dropped 7 bases, with 13 bases sitting between them. The CDR3 length is 13 residues. Germline V gene sequence: CDR1 MGHRA, CDR2 YSYEKL. The CDR3 sequence is CASSRATDRTQYF. The CDR3 DNA sequence: TGCGCCAGCAGCCGAGCCACCGATAGGACCCAGTACTTC.

V usage is TRBV4-3 and J usage is TRBJ1-2; D gene ambiguous. Germline V gene data show CDR1 as LGHNA and CDR2 as YSLEER. Deletions cut 2 bases from V and 4 bases from J, with 14 bases between. The CDR3 loop spans 15 amino acids. The CDR3 here is CASSQQVLAAYGYTF. As DNA, the CDR3 is TGCGCCAGCAGCCAACAAGTTCTTGCGGCCTATGGCTACACCTTC.

The CDR3 here is CASSLGQGAVYGYTF. The CDR3 DNA follows: TGCGCCAGCAGCTTGGGACAGGGGGCGGTCTATGGCTACACCTTC. V is TRBV5-1 and J is TRBJ1-2; 10 positions match TRBD1. The CDR3 has 15 amino acids. The J segment lost 4 bases and the V segment lost 0 bases, leaving 3 bases of the junction unmatched. Germline CDR1 reads SGHRS; CDR2 reads YFSETQ.

The gene calls are TRBV3-1 (or the pseudogene TRBV3-2) and TRBJ2-6; D ambiguous. The CDR3 is 16 residues long. CDR1 is LGHDT, CDR2 YNNKEL, per germline (reference sequence). V was cut by 4 bases and J by 3 bases, with 13 bases left in between. The CDR3 DNA sequence: TGTGCCAGCAGCCTTATTCGGTTCGGTGGGGCCAACGTCCTGACTTTC. This encodes CASSLIRFGGANVLTF.

This sequence joins TRBV7-8 and TRBJ2-7, with D perhaps matching TRBD1 (6 bases). V shed 5 bases and J shed 7 bases, with 15 bases lying between them. The CDR3 consists of 13 residues. The germline CDR1 and CDR2 sequences are SGHVS and FQNEAQ. For the CDR3, the DNA is TGTGCCAGCAGCCCCTACAGGGTGGTGGAGCAGTACTTC. This gives the protein CASSPYRVVEQYF.

The genes are TRBV18 and TRBJ2-1, with D possibly TRBD2 on 6 matching bases. The germline gives CDR1 KGHSH, CDR2 LQKENI. This CDR3 region has 14 residues. Trimming removed 5 bases from V and 5 bases from J, with 13 bases in between. This CDR3 reads CASSSTSRDNEQFF. In nucleotides, the CDR3 is TGTGCCAGCTCATCCACTAGCAGAGACAATGAGCAGTTCTTC. The full variable domain, rest sourced from reference TRBV18 and TRBJ2-1, is NAGVMQNPRHLVRRRGQEARLRCSPMKGHSHVYWYRQLPEEGLKFMVYLQKENIIDESGMPKERFSAEFPKEGPSILRIQQVVRGDSAAYFCASSSTSRDNEQFFGPGTRLTVL.

The DNA of the CDR3 is TGCAGTGCTAGTAGTGGGGCCTTTAATGAGCAGTTCTTC. Amino acids: CSASSGAFNEQFF. The chain combines TRBV20-1 with TRBJ2-1; a possible D gene is TRBD1 (5 bases). The length of the CDR3 is 13 residues. Germline V gene lookup returns CDR1 DFQATT and CDR2 SNEGSKA (reference sequence). Trimming removed 3 bases at V and 7 bases at J, with 13 bases between.